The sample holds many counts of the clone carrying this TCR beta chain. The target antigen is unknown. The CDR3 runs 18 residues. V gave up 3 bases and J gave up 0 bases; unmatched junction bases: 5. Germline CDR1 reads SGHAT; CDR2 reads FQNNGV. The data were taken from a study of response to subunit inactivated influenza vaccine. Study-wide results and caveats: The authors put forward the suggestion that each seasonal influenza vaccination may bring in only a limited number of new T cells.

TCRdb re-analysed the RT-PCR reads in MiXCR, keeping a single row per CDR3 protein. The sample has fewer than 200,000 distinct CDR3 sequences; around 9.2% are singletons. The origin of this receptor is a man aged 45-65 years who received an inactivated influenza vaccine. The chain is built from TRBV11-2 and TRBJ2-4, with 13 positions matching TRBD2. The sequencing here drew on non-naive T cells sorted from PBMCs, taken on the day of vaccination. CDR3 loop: CASSFGLAGVGAKNIQYF. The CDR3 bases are TGTGCCAGCAGCTTTGGACTAGCGGGGGTAGGAGCCAAAAACATTCAGTACTTC. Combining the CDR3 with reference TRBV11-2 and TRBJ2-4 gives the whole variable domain EAGVAQSPRYKIIEKRQSVAFWCNPISGHATLYWYQQILGQGPKLLIQFQNNGVVDDSQLPKDRFSAERLKGVDSTLKIQPAKLEDSAVYLCASSFGLAGVGAKNIQYFGAGTRLSVL.